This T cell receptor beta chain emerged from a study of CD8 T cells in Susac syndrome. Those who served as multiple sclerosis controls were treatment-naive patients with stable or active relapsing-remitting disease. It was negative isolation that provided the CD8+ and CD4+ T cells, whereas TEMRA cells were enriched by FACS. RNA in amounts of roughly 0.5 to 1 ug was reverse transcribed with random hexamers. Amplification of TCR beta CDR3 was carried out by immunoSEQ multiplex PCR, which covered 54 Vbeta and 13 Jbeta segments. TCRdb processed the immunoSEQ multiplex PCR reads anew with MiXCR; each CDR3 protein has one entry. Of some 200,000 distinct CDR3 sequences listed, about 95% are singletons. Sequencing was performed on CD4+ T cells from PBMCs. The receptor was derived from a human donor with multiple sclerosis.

The DNA for the CDR3 is TGTGCCAGCAGATCCCACGGGACTGGGGAAAACATTCAGTACTTC. Residues: CASRSHGTGENIQYF. The chain is built from TRBV28 and TRBJ2-4; perhaps TRBD2 as D (6 bases). Germline V gene lookup returns CDR1 MDHEN and CDR2 SYDVKM. Trimming took 6 bases from V and 5 from J, leaving 17 bases between them. CDR3 length: 15 amino acids.